This T cell receptor (beta chain) was obtained from a study of blood T cell repertoires in COVID-19. Study-level background: Researchers got acute and convalescent COVID-19 samples from the United States, Italy and Spain. Nucleic acid was either cDNA or gDNA, and it came from T cells, B-cell-depleted T cells, or PBMCs.

Source study methods: Researchers report that nucleated cell counts were estimated from reference gene primer amplification. Clones were sequenced by immunoSEQ multiplex PCR, and TCRdb holds only the in-frame ones, with some missing. V and J calls plus clone size are reproduced from that table; the DNA served to infer D and trimming. The profile shows tens of thousands of clones, about 86% of them singletons. This clone was recorded once. This TCR was recovered from a man aged 55-75 years with acute or convalescent COVID-19. The specimen sequenced was peripheral blood.

This CDR3 reads CASSYGGVAEAFF. CDR3 nucleotide sequence: TGTGCCAGCAGTTACGGGGGGGTAGCTGAAGCTTTCTTT. The chain recombines TRBV6-6 with TRBJ1-1; D is perhaps TRBD1 (5 bases). V shed 2 bases and J shed 6 bases, with 10 bases lying between them. The CDR3 loop spans 13 amino acids. CDR1 and CDR2 (germline): MNHNY, SVGAGI (reference sequence).